A selection of T cell receptor beta chains follows, all from one sample in a study of Ad26.COV2.S vaccination and SARS-CoV-2 variants. TCRdb's copy holds only in-frame clones and misses some; the assay was immunoSEQ multiplex PCR. The table records approximately 350,000 clones, around 82% of them present only once. Material: peripheral blood, obtained in a trial of Ad26.COV2.S vaccine versus placebo. These receptors came from a person between 18 and 65 years old who received the Ad26.COV2.S COVID-19 vaccine or a placebo. The CDR3 runs from the conserved cysteine through the conserved F or W. Each record gives: J gene, V gene, CDR3 protein.

J: TRBJ1-1; V: TRBV3-1/TRBV3-2; CDR3: CASSQVALNTEAFF
J: TRBJ2-5; V: TRBV7-9; CDR3: CASTPFSQETQYF
J: TRBJ2-3; V: TRBV7-7; CDR3: CASSLGSGPSTDTQYF
J: TRBJ1-4; V: TRBV15; CDR3: CATSRDGLEKLFF
J: TRBJ2-1; V: TRBV7-6; CDR3: CASSLAGDSYNEQFF
J: TRBJ2-5; V: TRBV5-1; CDR3: CASSLYQGRETQYF
J: TRBJ1-1; V: TRBV12-3/TRBV12-4; CDR3: CASSLGGASLAFF
J: TRBJ1-3; V: TRBV9; CDR3: CASSVAGPRGTIYF
J: TRBJ1-5; V: TRBV12-3/TRBV12-4; CDR3: CASSLRLFGVQHF
J: TRBJ1-2; V: TRBV5-4; CDR3: CASTQGATNYGYTF
J: TRBJ2-7; V: TRBV7-6; CDR3: CASSLAPGGGNSYEQYF
J: TRBJ1-1; V: TRBV11-3; CDR3: CASSFNSIEAFF
J: TRBJ1-4; V: TRBV5-1; CDR3: CASKGHAISLNEKLFF
J: TRBJ2-3; V: TRBV5-1; CDR3: CASSLGTATDTQYF
J: TRBJ1-2; V: TRBV29-1; CDR3: CSVERVGYGYTF
J: TRBJ2-5; V: TRBV20-1; CDR3: CSALGETQYF
J: TRBJ1-5; V: TRBV7-9; CDR3: CASSLGQNQPQHF
J: TRBJ1-5; V: TRBV4-1; CDR3: CASSTRQGFEPQHF
J: TRBJ2-7; V: TRBV6-2/TRBV6-3; CDR3: CASSYQGRCSDFCSYEQYF
J: TRBJ2-2; V: TRBV5-1; CDR3: CASSLAPKGHTGELFF
J: TRBJ1-1; V: TRBV11-2; CDR3: CASSLERQTEAFF
J: TRBJ1-5; V: TRBV6-6; CDR3: CASSYSTGPQHF
J: TRBJ2-3; V: TRBV4-3; CDR3: CASSLLQPGLAGIRATDTQYF
J: TRBJ2-2; V: TRBV3-1/TRBV3-2; CDR3: CASSATNTGELFF
J: TRBJ2-7; V: TRBV27; CDR3: CASRPRGGGFYEQYF
J: TRBJ1-3; V: TRBV7-9; CDR3: CASSLPDGRSGNTIYF
J: TRBJ2-2; V: TRBV7-2; CDR3: CASSSRVSGELFF
J: TRBJ1-5; V: TRBV28; CDR3: CASSLFGDRGQPQHF
J: TRBJ1-6; V: TRBV11-3; CDR3: CASRRGRYNSPLHF
J: TRBJ2-7; V: TRBV20-1; CDR3: CSASGRGGWNEQYF
J: TRBJ1-2; V: TRBV15; CDR3: CATSSGQHYGYTF
J: TRBJ2-7; V: TRBV7-9; CDR3: CASSFGGNLYEQYF
J: TRBJ2-3; V: TRBV27; CDR3: CASSLRAGYTDTQYF
J: TRBJ2-6; V: TRBV7-9; CDR3: CASSFGVTTGDVLTF
J: TRBJ2-1; V: TRBV4-2; CDR3: CASSQVPGGGQFF
J: TRBJ1-2; V: TRBV9; CDR3: CASSPRGGANYGYTF
J: TRBJ2-1; V: TRBV28; CDR3: CASSSSTRQFF
J: TRBJ1-4; V: TRBV7-9; CDR3: CASSSTGGEEKLFF
J: TRBJ2-3; V: TRBV5-1; CDR3: CASSASLFSGTDTQYF
J: TRBJ2-7; V: TRBV7-9; CDR3: CASSFWGEAYEQYF
J: TRBJ2-7; V: TRBV4-3; CDR3: CASSQGLAGASYEQYF
J: TRBJ2-2; V: TRBV3-1/TRBV3-2; CDR3: CASSPANGGDSNTGELFF
J: TRBJ1-6; V: TRBV10-1; CDR3: CASSDPNSPLHF
J: TRBJ2-3; V: TRBV5-6; CDR3: CASSFADTQYF
J: TRBJ2-7; V: TRBV2; CDR3: CAISGLAGVSYREQYF
J: TRBJ1-2; V: TRBV4-1; CDR3: CASSQDLETGGVYGYTF
J: TRBJ2-4; V: TRBV5-5; CDR3: CASSFPKNIQYF
J: TRBJ2-7; V: TRBV9; CDR3: CASSVAPLLGTDEQYF
J: TRBJ2-7; V: TRBV7-9; CDR3: CASSFSAGDSYEQYF
J: TRBJ1-3; V: TRBV4-1; CDR3: CASSQVQENTIYF
J: TRBJ1-4; V: TRBV5-1; CDR3: CASSTTGGREKLFF
J: TRBJ2-1; V: TRBV29-1; CDR3: CSVAPGTWDNEQFF
J: TRBJ1-5; V: TRBV5-6; CDR3: CASSGTGGEPQHF
J: TRBJ2-1; V: TRBV18; CDR3: CASSPPLGGNEQFF
J: TRBJ2-7; V: TRBV4-3; CDR3: CASSQDRGQGAYEQYF
J: TRBJ2-3; V: TRBV7-2; CDR3: CASSPTRDTQYF
J: TRBJ1-2; V: TRBV12-3/TRBV12-4; CDR3: CASSPEGSGYTF
J: TRBJ2-1; V: TRBV3-1/TRBV3-2; CDR3: CASSPRGGLCNEQFF
J: TRBJ1-2; V: TRBV29-1; CDR3: CSVPKGNSYGYTF
J: TRBJ1-5; V: TRBV24-1; CDR3: CATRLGSGQGLNQPQHF